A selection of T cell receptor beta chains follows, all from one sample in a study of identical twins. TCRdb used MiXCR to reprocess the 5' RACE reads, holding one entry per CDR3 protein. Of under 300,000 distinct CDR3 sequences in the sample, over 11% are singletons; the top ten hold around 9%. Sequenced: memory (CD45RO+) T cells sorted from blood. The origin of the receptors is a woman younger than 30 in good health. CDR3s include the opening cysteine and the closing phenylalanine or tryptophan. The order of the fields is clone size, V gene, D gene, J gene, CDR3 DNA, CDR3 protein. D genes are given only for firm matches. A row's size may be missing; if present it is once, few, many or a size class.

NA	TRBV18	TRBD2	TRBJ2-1	TGTGCCAGCTCACCACGCGGGAGGGCCGATATAAATGAGCAGTTCTTC	CASSPRGRADINEQFF
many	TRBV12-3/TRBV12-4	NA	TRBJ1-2	TGTGCCAGCAGCCCCCGGGCCTTTAAGGGTGGCTACACCTTC	CASSPRAFKGGYTF
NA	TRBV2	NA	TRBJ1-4	TGTGCCAGCAGCCCCCAGGAAAAACTGTTTTTT	CASSPQEKLFF
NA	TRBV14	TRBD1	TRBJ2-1	TGTGCCAGCAGCCGGCCCCCCGGGACAGGGAGGGCCAATGAGCAGTTCTTC	CASSRPPGTGRANEQFF
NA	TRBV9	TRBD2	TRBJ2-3	TGTGCCAGCAGCGTGTTAGCGGGACACACAGATACGCAGTATTTT	CASSVLAGHTDTQYF
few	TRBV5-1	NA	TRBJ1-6	TGCGCCAGCAGCTGGGGGATGGGGAATTCACCCCTCCACTTT	CASSWGMGNSPLHF
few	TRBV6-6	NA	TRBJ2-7	TGTGCCAGCAGTCCCGGGAATTTATTGGACGAGTACTTC	CASSPGNLLDEYF
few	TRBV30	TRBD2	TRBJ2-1	TGTGCCTGGAGCCCCCCGGGACTAGTCGTAGATGAGCAGTTCTTC	CAWSPPGLVVDEQFF
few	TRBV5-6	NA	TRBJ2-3	TGTGCCAGCAGCTTCGACCTCACAGATACGCAGTATTTT	CASSFDLTDTQYF
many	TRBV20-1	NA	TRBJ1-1	TGCAGTGCTTCTCAGGACATGAACACTGAAGCTTTCTTT	CSASQDMNTEAFF
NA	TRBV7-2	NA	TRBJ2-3	TGTGCCAGCAGCCCGCCCGGGCTTTCAAGCACAGATACGCAGTATTTT	CASSPPGLSSTDTQYF
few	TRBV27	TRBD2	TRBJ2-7	TGTGCCAGCAGGACGCTGGCGAGCGGGGCCTACGAGCAGTACTTC	CASRTLASGAYEQYF
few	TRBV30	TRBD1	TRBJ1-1	TGTGCCTGGAAGACAGGGGGAAGTATCACTGAAGCTTTCTTT	CAWKTGGSITEAFF
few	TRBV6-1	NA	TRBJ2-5	TGTGCCAGCAGTCCCCCTGACAGCCACATAGAGACCCAGTACTTC	CASSPPDSHIETQYF
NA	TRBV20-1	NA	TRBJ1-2	TGCAGTGCCATTGAAGTCGGCGGGCCTTATGGCTACACCTTC	CSAIEVGGPYGYTF
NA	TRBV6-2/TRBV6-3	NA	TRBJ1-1	TGTGCCAGCAGTTACCGCCAGCTGAACACTGAAGCTTTCTTT	CASSYRQLNTEAFF
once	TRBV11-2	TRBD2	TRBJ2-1	TGTGCCAGCAGCTTACTGCGGGGGTTGAATGAGCAGTTCTTC	CASSLLRGLNEQFF
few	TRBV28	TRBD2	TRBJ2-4	TGTGCCACCCGACTAGCGGGTGAACAGTACTTC	CATRLAGEQYF
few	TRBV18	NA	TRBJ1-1	TGTGCCAGCTCACCATTTGGCAGCAACACTGAAGCTTTCTTT	CASSPFGSNTEAFF
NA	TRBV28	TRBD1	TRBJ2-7	TGTGCCAGCAGTTTGGCAGGGGGCATCTACGAGCAGTACTTC	CASSLAGGIYEQYF
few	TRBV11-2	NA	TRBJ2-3	TGTGCCAGCGGGCCCTCGTGGGGGACAGATACGCAGTATTTT	CASGPSWGTDTQYF
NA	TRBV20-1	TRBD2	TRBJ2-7	TGCAGTGCTAGCGGTCTTCGAGCGGGAGGGTACGAGCAGTACTTC	CSASGLRAGGYEQYF
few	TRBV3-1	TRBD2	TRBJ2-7	TGTGCCAGCAGCCAAGAAAGGGAGCGGGAGGGCCGGGAGCAGTACTTC	CASSQEREREGREQYF
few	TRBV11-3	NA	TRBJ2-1	TGTGCCAGCAGCGCCGACAGGGAGGGTGAGCAGTTCTTC	CASSADREGEQFF
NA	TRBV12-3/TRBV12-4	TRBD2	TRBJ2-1	TGTGCCAGCGGACTAGCGGGAGGGGTCTACAATGAGCAGTTCTTC	CASGLAGGVYNEQFF
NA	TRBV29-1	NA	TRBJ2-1	TGCAGCGTCGGGGTTAGTATCTACAATGAGCAGTTCTTC	CSVGVSIYNEQFF
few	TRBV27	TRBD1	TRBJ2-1	TGTGCCAGCAGCCGACCGACAGGGTATGATGAGCAGTTCTTC	CASSRPTGYDEQFF
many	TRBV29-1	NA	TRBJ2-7	TGCAGCGCTGGGCATGGGGCGGTCTACGAGCAGTACTTC	CSAGHGAVYEQYF
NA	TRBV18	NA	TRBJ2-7	TGTGCCAGCTCACCCGGGCTATCCCAACAGGGTAGTGAATCCTACGAGCAGTACTTC	CASSPGLSQQGSESYEQYF
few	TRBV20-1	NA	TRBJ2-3	TGCAGTGCTAGAGATTATGGGCGTGGCACAGATACGCAGTATTTT	CSARDYGRGTDTQYF
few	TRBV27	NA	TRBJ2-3	TGTGCCAGCAGTTATGCCGCACAGGGACCACGGACAGATACGCAGTATTTT	CASSYAAQGPRTDTQYF
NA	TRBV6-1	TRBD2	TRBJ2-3	TGTGCCAGCACCTTGATAGCGGGAAGTGGCACAGATACGCAGTATTTT	CASTLIAGSGTDTQYF
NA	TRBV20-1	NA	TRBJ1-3	TGCAGTGCAAGGGACATAAGGGCGGACACCATATATTTT	CSARDIRADTIYF
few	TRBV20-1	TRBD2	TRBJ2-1	TGCAGTGCTAGAGCGCTAGCGGGAGTCTACGCTGAGCAGTTCTTC	CSARALAGVYAEQFF
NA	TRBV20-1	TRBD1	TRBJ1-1	TGCAGTGCTAGAGATGGAGGGGGCAGGGAAGCTTTCTTT	CSARDGGGREAFF
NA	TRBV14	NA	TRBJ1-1	TGTGCCAGCAGCCAAGAATGGAACACTGAAGCTTTCTTT	CASSQEWNTEAFF
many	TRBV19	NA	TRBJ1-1	TGTGCCAGTAGTCCCGGACACCCCCAGCGAGCTTTCTTT	CASSPGHPQRAFF
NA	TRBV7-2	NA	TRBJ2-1	TGTGCCAGCAGCTCCGGACTGGTGTCGCCCTACAATGAGCAGTTCTTC	CASSSGLVSPYNEQFF
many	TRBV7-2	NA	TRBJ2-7	TGTGCCAGCAGCTTTAAGATCTCCTACGAGCAGTACTTC	CASSFKISYEQYF
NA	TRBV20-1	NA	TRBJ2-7	TGCAGTGCCCCTGACTGGACAGATGGCGAGCAGTACTTC	CSAPDWTDGEQYF
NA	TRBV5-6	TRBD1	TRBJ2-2	TGTGCCAGCAGCTCAGGTTCGGGACAGGGGGCCGGGGAGCTGTTTTTT	CASSSGSGQGAGELFF
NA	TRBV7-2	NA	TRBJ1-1	TGTGCCAGCAGCTTGGGCCGTTCGAACACTGAAGCTTTCTTT	CASSLGRSNTEAFF
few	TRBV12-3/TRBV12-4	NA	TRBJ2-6	TGTGCCAGCAGTTTGGTCGGCGGACTTGGGGCCAACGTCCTGACTTTC	CASSLVGGLGANVLTF
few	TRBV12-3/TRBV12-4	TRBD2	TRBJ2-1	TGTGCCAGCGGGCGGGGGGAGAACAATGAGCAGTTCTTC	CASGRGENNEQFF
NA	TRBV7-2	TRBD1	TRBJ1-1	TGTGCCAGCAGCACGACAGGGGGCGGAAACACTGAAGCTTTCTTT	CASSTTGGGNTEAFF
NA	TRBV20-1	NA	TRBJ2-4	TGCAGTGCTGCCCCTCCCGGGGCCCCGATTCAGTACTTC	CSAAPPGAPIQYF
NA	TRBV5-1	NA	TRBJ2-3	TGCGCCAGCAGCTTGGCACTTACTAGCACAGATACGCAGTATTTT	CASSLALTSTDTQYF
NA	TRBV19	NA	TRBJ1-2	TGTGCCAGTAGTATTAGGGGCGCCGGGACTCAGACTAACTATGGCTACACCTTC	CASSIRGAGTQTNYGYTF
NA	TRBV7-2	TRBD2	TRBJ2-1	TGTGCCAGCAGCGAGACCGACGGGGGGTTTGAGCAGTTCTTC	CASSETDGGFEQFF
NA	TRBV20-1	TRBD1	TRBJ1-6	TGCAGTGCTAGAGGGGGCGGCCGGGACAGGGGATCACCCCTCCACTTT	CSARGGGRDRGSPLHF
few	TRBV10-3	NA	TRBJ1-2	TGTGCCATCAGTGAGTCCAGGGGTCGATATGGCTACACCTTC	CAISESRGRYGYTF
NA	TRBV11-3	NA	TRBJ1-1	TGTGCCAGCAGCTTACGGGCAGGGGCGGCTTTCTTT	CASSLRAGAAFF